Listed below are T cell receptor beta chains from one sample, sequenced in a study of blood T cells in healthy people across ages. TCRdb analysed the 5' RACE reads with MiXCR anew, one entry per CDR3 protein. Of hundreds of thousands of distinct CDR3 sequences in the sample, more than 45% were seen once. Sequencing was done on a sample of blood. These receptors came from a woman aged 80 or over in good health. Both conserved end residues are part of each CDR3. The order of the fields is J gene, clone size, D gene, V gene, CDR3 protein, CDR3 DNA. D genes are given only for firm matches. Expanded clones are given a class, and other clones once, few, many or no size at all.

TRBJ2-3,-,TRBD1,TRBV7-3,CASSSLPGQGVTRTDTQYF,TGTGCCAGCAGCTCCCTCCCGGGACAGGGAGTAACCCGCACAGATACGCAGTATTTT
TRBJ2-4,many,TRBD2,TRBV12-3/TRBV12-4,CASTGRTSGKNIQYF,TGTGCCAGCACCGGCAGAACTAGCGGCAAAAACATTCAGTACTTC
TRBJ2-2,few,-,TRBV28,CASSLGRPRDLAGELFF,TGTGCCAGCAGTTTAGGACGGCCACGCGACCTTGCCGGGGAGCTGTTTTTT
TRBJ1-5,few,-,TRBV6-5,CASSYSGSTNQPQHF,TGTGCCAGCAGTTACTCAGGCAGCACCAATCAGCCCCAGCATTTT
TRBJ1-2,-,-,TRBV21-1,CASSKAGGEGYTF,TGTGCCAGCAGCAAAGCGGGGGGTGAAGGCTACACCTTC
TRBJ2-7,many,TRBD2,TRBV5-1,CASRFRGGSYEQYF,TGCGCCAGCAGATTCCGGGGGGGTTCCTACGAGCAGTACTTC
TRBJ2-5,few,-,TRBV20-1,CSAGGPSFGETQYF,TGCAGTGCTGGCGGACCCTCCTTTGGTGAGACCCAGTACTTC
TRBJ2-7,many,TRBD2,TRBV12-3/TRBV12-4,CASSQGLAGGEQYF,TGTGCCAGCAGCCAAGGACTAGCGGGAGGCGAGCAGTACTTC
TRBJ2-7,-,-,TRBV9,CVGSVGPYRRRESHEQYF,TGTGTCGGCAGCGTCGGCCCCTATCGGCGGAGGGAATCCCACGAGCAGTACTTC
TRBJ2-3,many,TRBD1,TRBV24-1,CATSDRGQGYTDTQYF,TGTGCCACCAGTGACCGTGGACAGGGGTACACAGATACGCAGTATTTT
TRBJ1-5,many,TRBD1,TRBV4-2,CASSPQGQGTPQPQHF,TGTGCCAGCAGCCCCCAAGGACAGGGGACCCCTCAGCCCCAGCATTTT